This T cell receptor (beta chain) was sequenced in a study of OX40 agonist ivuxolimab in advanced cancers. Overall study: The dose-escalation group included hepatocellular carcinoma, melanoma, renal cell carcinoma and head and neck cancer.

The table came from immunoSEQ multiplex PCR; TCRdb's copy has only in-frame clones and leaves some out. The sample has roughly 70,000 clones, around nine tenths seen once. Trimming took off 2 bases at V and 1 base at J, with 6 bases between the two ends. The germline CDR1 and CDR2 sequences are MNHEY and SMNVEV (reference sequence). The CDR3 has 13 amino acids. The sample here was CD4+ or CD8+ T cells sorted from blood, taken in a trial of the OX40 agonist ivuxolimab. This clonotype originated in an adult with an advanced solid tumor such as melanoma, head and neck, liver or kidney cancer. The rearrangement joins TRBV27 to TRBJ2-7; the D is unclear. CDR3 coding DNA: TGTGCCAGCAGTTTAGGCTATTCCTACGAGCAGTACTTC. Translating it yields CASSLGYSYEQYF.